The source of this TCR beta chain is a study of blood T cell repertoires in COVID-19. The wider study: Acute and convalescent COVID-19 specimens originated in the United States, Italy and Spain. PBMCs, B-cell-depleted T cells, or T cells provided the cDNA or gDNA that made up the material.

As processed by the authors: Amplifying reference gene primers gave estimates of nucleated cell counts. The assay was immunoSEQ multiplex PCR, and TCRdb's table has in-frame clones only and misses some. V, J and clone size are those of that table, while D and trimming were read from the DNA. Here the sample spans about 320,000 clones, 65% to 90% being singletons. The clonotype was recovered from a human donor in a cohort sampled during active COVID-19. Sequenced material: peripheral blood.

Here the CDR3 reads CASSAAAGGQETQYF. The CDR3 DNA reads TGTGCCAGCAGCGCCGCAGCGGGGGGCCAAGAGACCCAGTACTTC. The rearrangement joins TRBV9 to TRBJ2-5, with 9 bases lining up with TRBD2. Germline loops: CDR1 SGDLS, CDR2 YYNGEE. The length of the CDR3 is 15 residues. J gave up 1 base and V 3 bases, and 4 bases lay outside the gene matches.